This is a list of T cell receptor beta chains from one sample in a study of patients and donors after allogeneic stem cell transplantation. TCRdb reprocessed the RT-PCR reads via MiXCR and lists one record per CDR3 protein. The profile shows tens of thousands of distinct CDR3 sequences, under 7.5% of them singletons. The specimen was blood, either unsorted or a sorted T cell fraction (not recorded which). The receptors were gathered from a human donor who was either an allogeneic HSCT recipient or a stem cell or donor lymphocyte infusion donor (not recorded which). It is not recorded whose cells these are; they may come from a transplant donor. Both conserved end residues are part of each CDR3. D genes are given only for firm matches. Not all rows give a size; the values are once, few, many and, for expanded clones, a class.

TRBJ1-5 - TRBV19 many CASRSGGLLSNQPQHF TGTGCCTCCCGGTCGGGGGGCCTCTTGAGCAATCAGCCCCAGCATTTT
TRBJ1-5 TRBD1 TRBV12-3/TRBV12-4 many CASSFLTGGAGQPQHF TGTGCCAGCAGTTTCCTAACAGGGGGCGCCGGTCAGCCCCAGCATTTT
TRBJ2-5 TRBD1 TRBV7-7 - CASSNDYLTADRGETQYF TGTGCCAGCAGCAACGACTACTTGACGGCGGACAGGGGAGAGACCCAGTACTTC
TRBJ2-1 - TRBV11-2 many CASSPYNEQFF TGTGCCAGCAGCCCCTACAATGAGCAGTTCTTC
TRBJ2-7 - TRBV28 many CASSLYYEQYF TGTGCCAGCAGTCTATACTACGAGCAGTACTTC
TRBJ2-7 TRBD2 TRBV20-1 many CSATLAGRYEQYF TGCAGTGCTACCTTAGCGGGCAGGTACGAGCAGTACTTC
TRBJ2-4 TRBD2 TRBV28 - CASSLYRGLVINIQYF TGTGCCAGCAGTTTATATCGGGGACTAGTGATAAACATTCAGTACTTC
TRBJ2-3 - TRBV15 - CATSEGDGGTDTQYF TGTGCCACCAGCGAGGGCGATGGCGGCACAGATACGCAGTATTTT
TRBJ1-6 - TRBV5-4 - CASSLGRNNYNSPLHF TGTGCCAGCAGCTTGGGACGTAATAACTATAATTCACCCCTCCACTTT
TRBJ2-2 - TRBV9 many CASSVGSLNTGELFF TGTGCCAGCAGCGTTGGGAGCCTAAACACCGGGGAGCTGTTTTTT
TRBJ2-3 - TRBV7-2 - CASSLVPRGLSTDTQYF TGTGCCAGCAGCTTAGTGCCTCGTGGCCTGAGCACAGATACGCAGTATTTT
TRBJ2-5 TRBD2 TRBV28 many CASRRGTSGRTETQYF TGTGCCAGCAGGCGCGGGACTAGCGGGAGAACGGAGACCCAGTACTTC
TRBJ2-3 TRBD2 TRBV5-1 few CASSLLASSTDTQYF TGCGCCAGCAGCTTACTAGCGTCAAGCACAGATACGCAGTATTTT
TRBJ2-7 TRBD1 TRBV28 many CASSSPGQPYEQYF TGTGCCAGCAGTTCACCGGGACAGCCATACGAGCAGTACTTC
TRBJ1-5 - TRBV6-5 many CASSSGPGQGYNQPQHF TGTGCCAGCAGTTCGGGACCCGGCCAGGGGTACAATCAGCCCCAGCATTTT
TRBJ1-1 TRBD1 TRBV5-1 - CASSLGTGYAEAFF TGCGCCAGCAGCTTGGGGACAGGGTACGCTGAAGCTTTCTTT
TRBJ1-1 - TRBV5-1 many CASSLEGEEAFF TGCGCCAGCAGCTTGGAGGGGGAGGAAGCTTTCTTT
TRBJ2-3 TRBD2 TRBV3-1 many CASSFSGRATDTQYF TGTGCCAGCAGCTTCAGCGGGAGGGCCACAGATACGCAGTATTTT
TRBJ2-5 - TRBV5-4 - CASSLDGGQLETQYF TGTGCCAGCAGCTTGGACGGGGGACAGTTGGAGACCCAGTACTTC
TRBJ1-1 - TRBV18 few CASSRANTEAFF TGTGCCAGCTCCAGGGCTAACACTGAAGCTTTCTTT
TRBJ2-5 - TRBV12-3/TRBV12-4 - CASSRTPQETQYF TGTGCCAGCAGCCGGACACCCCAAGAGACCCAGTACTTC
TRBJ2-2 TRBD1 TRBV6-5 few CASNPGTGGFSNTGELFF TGTGCCAGCAATCCCGGGACAGGGGGTTTTTCGAACACCGGGGAGCTGTTTTTT
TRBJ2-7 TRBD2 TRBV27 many CASSFRTRVREQYF TGTGCCAGCAGTTTCAGGACTAGAGTCAGGGAGCAGTACTTC
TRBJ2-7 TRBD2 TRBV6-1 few CASGLAGSYEQYF TGTGCCAGCGGACTAGCGGGTTCCTACGAGCAGTACTTC
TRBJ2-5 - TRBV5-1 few CASSRGFSGTQYF TGCGCCAGCAGCCGGGGCTTTTCGGGGACCCAGTACTTC
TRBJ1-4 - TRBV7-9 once CASSLGVEGRKLFF TGTGCCAGCAGTTTAGGGGTCGAAGGGCGAAAACTGTTTTTT
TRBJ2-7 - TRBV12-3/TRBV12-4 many CASSLRGGRPAEQYF TGTGCCAGCAGTTTACGGGGCGGGCGGCCTGCCGAGCAGTACTTC
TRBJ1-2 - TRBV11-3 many CASSLDRWGANYGYTF TGTGCCAGCAGCTTAGATCGGTGGGGAGCTAACTATGGCTACACCTTC
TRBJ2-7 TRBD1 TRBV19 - CASNKGQGATKQYF TGTGCCAGTAACAAAGGACAGGGGGCGACGAAACAGTACTTC
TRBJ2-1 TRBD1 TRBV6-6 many CASSFGQGNGYNEQFF TGTGCCAGCAGTTTTGGACAGGGGAATGGGTACAATGAGCAGTTCTTC
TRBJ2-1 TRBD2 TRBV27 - CASSPRTSGFAYNEQFF TGTGCCAGCAGTCCGAGGACTAGCGGGTTTGCCTACAATGAGCAGTTCTTC
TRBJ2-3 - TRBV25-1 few CASSAGGAGTDTQYF TGTGCCAGCAGTGCGGGGGGCGCGGGCACAGATACGCAGTATTTT
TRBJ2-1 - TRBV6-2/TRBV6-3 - CASTPPQGDNEQFF TGTGCCAGCACCCCCCCGCAGGGCGACAATGAGCAGTTCTTC
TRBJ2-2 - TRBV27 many CASSPWRTDTGELFF TGTGCCAGCAGTCCCTGGAGGACGGACACCGGGGAGCTGTTTTTT
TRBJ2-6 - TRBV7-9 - CASSPRGQGTSGANVLTF TGTGCCAGCAGCCCTCGCGGGCAGGGCACCTCTGGGGCCAACGTCCTGACTTTC
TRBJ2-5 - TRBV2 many CAGRQAQETQYF TGTGCCGGAAGACAGGCCCAAGAGACCCAGTACTTC
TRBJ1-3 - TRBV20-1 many CSASKTRFSGNTIYF TGCAGTGCTAGCAAGACCAGATTCTCTGGAAACACCATATATTTT
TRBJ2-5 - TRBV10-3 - CAISAPSGREGGETQYF TGTGCCATCAGTGCCCCCTCGGGGAGAGAAGGAGGCGAGACCCAGTACTTC
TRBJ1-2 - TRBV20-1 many CSARDMGNHGYTF TGCAGTGCTAGAGATATGGGGAACCATGGCTACACCTTC
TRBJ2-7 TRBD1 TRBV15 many CATWDRESYEQYF TGTGCCACTTGGGACAGGGAGTCCTACGAGCAGTACTTC
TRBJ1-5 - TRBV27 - CASSLVPIRRSGQPQHF TGTGCCAGCAGTTTAGTCCCCATCAGGCGTTCGGGCCAGCCCCAGCATTTT
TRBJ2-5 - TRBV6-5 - CASRPRSYQETQYF TGTGCCAGCAGGCCCCGGTCGTACCAAGAGACCCAGTACTTC
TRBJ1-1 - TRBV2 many CASSILRVLTEAFF TGTGCCAGCAGCATTTTGAGGGTTCTCACTGAAGCTTTCTTT
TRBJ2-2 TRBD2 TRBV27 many CATRLAGTGELFF TGTGCCACTCGACTAGCGGGAACCGGGGAGCTGTTTTTT
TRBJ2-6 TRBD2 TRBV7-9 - CASSLGWLAGGFSGANVLTF TGTGCCAGCAGCTTAGGTTGGCTAGCGGGAGGATTCTCTGGGGCCAACGTCCTGACTTTC
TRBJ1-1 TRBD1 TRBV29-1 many CSVEEGETGPNTEAFF TGCAGCGTTGAGGAAGGGGAGACAGGGCCGAACACTGAAGCTTTCTTT
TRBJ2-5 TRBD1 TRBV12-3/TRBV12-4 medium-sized CASSVRQGRETQYF TGTGCCAGCAGTGTTCGACAGGGGCGGGAGACCCAGTACTTC
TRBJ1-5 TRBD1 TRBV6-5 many CASSLQGASNQPQHF TGTGCCAGCAGTTTACAGGGGGCTAGCAATCAGCCCCAGCATTTT
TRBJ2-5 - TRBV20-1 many CSASEFSRRSVGTQYF TGCAGTGCTAGTGAATTTTCCCGCCGATCGGTGGGGACCCAGTACTTC
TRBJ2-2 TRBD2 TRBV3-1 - CASSRGLAGGTGELFF TGTGCCAGCAGCCGAGGACTAGCGGGAGGCACCGGGGAGCTGTTTTTT
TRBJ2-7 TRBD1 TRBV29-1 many CSVGRDRCREQYF TGCAGCGTCGGCCGGGACAGGTGTCGTGAGCAGTACTTC
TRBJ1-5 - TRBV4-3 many CASSQDMGPNQPQHF TGCGCCAGCAGCCAAGATATGGGACCTAATCAGCCCCAGCATTTT
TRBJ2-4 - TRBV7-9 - CASSLGGNIQYF TGTGCCAGCAGCTTAGGAGGGAACATTCAGTACTTC
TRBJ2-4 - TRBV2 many CASSAGLAKNIQYF TGTGCCAGCAGTGCGGGGTTAGCCAAAAACATTCAGTACTTC
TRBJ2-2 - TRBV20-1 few CSARPGGRNTGELFF TGCAGTGCTAGACCCGGAGGACGGAACACCGGGGAGCTGTTTTTT
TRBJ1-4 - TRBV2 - CASSEDRAWGGEKLFF TGTGCCAGCAGTGAAGACCGGGCCTGGGGCGGAGAAAAACTGTTTTTT
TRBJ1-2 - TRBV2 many CASSEMGNYGYTF TGTGCCAGCAGTGAAATGGGGAACTATGGCTACACCTTC
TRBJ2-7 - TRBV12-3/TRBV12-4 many CASRRTGSSYEQYF TGTGCCAGCAGACGAACTGGAAGCTCCTACGAGCAGTACTTC
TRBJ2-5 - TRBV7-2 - CASSFQRNVQETQYF TGTGCCAGCAGCTTTCAGCGGAACGTACAAGAGACCCAGTACTTC
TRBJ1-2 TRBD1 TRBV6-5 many CASSYGTGTYGYTF TGTGCCAGCAGTTACGGGACAGGAACTTATGGCTACACCTTC